The present T cell receptor (beta chain) was sequenced within a study of cytomegalovirus exposure and HLA in healthy donors. PCR employed 60 Vbeta and 13 Jbeta primers. Assay used: immunoSEQ multiplex PCR; TCRdb lists only in-frame clones, some missing. The sample shows approximately 190,000 clones, more than 75% of them seen only once. Study findings and constraints: Being productive about 90% or about 30% of the time was typical of most TCR beta V segments in an earlier analysis. A list of 150 to 200 TCR beta chains associated with cytomegalovirus was given. Within the data, a cluster of highly shared sequence variants was likely a sequencing artifact. The records held CMV serostatus as the only immune exposure information.

Points on this clone: Its antigen is still unknown. Its ends do not fully match the called genes, so a read error is possible. The same CDR3 also results from other DNA sequences found in this sample.

CDR1 and CDR2 (germline): MNHNS, SASEGT. This CDR3 is 15 amino acids long. The chain recombines TRBV6-1 with TRBJ1-3, with 8 bases matching TRBD1. The TCR was taken from a woman in her 50s in good health and CMV-seropositive. Sequenced: PBMCs. CDR3 sequence (DNA): TGCGCCAGCAGTCTAGGACAGGGAGCTGGAAACACCATATATTTT. Its translation is CASSLGQGAGNTIYF.